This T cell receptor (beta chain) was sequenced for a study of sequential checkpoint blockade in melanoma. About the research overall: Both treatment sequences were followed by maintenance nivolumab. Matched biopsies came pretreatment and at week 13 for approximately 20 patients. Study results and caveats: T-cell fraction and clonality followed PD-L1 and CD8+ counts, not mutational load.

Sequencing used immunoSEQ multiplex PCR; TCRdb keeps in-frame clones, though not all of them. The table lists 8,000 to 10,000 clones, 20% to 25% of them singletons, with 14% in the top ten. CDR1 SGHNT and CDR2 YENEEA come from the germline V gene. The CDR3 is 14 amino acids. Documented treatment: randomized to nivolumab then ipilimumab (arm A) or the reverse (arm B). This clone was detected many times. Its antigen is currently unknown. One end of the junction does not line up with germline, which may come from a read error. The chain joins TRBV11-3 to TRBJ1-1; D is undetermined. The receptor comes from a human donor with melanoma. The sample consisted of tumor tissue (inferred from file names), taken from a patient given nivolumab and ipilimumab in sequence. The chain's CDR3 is CASSLETPPGEAFF. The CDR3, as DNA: TGTGCCAGCAGCCTAGAGACACCTCCGGGTGAAGCTTTCTTT.